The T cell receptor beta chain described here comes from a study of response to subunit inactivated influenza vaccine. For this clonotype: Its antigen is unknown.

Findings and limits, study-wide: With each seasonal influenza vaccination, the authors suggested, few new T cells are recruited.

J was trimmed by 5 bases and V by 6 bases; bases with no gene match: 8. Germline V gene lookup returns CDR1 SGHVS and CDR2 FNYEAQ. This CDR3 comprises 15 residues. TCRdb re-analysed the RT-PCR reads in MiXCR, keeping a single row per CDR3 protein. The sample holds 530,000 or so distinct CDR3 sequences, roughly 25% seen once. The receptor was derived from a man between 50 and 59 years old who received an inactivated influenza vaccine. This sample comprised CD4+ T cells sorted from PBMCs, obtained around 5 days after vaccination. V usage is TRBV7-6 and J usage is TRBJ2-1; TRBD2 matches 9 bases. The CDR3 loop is CASSPGTSLNNEQFF. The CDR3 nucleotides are TGTGCCAGCAGTCCCGGGACTAGCCTAAACAATGAGCAGTTCTTC. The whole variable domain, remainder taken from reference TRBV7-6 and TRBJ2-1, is GAGVSQSPRYKVTKRGQDVALRCDPISGHVSLYWYRQALGQGPEFLTYFNYEAQQDKSGLPNDRFSAERPEGSISTLTIQRTEQRDSAMYRCASSPGTSLNNEQFFGPGTRLTVL.